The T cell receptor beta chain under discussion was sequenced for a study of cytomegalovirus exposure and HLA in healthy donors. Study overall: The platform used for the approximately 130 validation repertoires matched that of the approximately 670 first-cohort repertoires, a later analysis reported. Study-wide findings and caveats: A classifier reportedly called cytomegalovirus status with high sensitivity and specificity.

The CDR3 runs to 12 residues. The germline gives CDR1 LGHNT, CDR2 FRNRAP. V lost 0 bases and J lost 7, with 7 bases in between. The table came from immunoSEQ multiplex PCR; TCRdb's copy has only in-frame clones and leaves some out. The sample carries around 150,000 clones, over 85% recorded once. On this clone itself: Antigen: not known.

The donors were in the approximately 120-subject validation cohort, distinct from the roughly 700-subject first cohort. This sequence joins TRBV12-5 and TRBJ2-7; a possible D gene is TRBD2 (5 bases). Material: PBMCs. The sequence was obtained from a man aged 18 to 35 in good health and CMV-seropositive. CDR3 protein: CASGLVRGEQYF. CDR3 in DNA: TGTGCTAGTGGTTTGGTACGAGGGGAGCAGTACTTC.